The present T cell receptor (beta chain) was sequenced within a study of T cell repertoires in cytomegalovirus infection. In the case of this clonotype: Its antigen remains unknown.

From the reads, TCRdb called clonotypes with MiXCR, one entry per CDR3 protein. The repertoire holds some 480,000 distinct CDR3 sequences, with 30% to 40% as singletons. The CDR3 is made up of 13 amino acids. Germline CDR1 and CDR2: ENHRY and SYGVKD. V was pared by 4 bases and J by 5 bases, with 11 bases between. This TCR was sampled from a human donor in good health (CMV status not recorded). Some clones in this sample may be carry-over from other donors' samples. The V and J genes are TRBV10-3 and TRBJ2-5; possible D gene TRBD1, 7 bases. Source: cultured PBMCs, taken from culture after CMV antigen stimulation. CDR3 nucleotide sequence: TGTGCCATCAGTGGGAGGGGGCAGGAGACCCAGTACTTC. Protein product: CAISGRGQETQYF.